The T cell receptor (beta chain) described here comes from a study of response to subunit inactivated influenza vaccine. General observations from the study: Authors suggested few new T cells are recruited by each seasonal influenza vaccination.

The CDR3 length is 16 residues. CDR1 and CDR2 (germline): SGDLS, YYNGEE. Trimming left V 0 bases short and J 6 bases short, with 15 bases between. This clonotype was recorded a few times. Its cognate antigen is unknown. TCRdb re-called the RT-PCR reads through MiXCR, storing one row per CDR3 protein. Of roughly 650,000 distinct CDR3 sequences listed, 13% to 15% were seen once; the top ten hold 7.5% to 8%. The receptor was derived from a man in his fifties who received an inactivated influenza vaccine. This sample comprised PBMCs from blood, obtained approximately 15 days before vaccination. The rearrangement links TRBV9 to TRBJ1-4; D might be TRBD1 (5 bases). CDR3 sequence reads: CASSVAPGRKDEKLFF. The CDR3 nucleotides are TGTGCCAGCAGCGTAGCCCCAGGGCGGAAAGATGAAAAACTGTTTTTT.